This TCR beta chain was sequenced for a study of T cell responses to AZD1222 COVID-19 vaccine. Study-wide context: Both about-4-week and about-12-week second-dose recipients were combined.

Measured with immunoSEQ multiplex PCR; TCRdb has only the in-frame clones, and not every one. Counted here are about 99,000 clones, about 85% occurring once; the ten biggest clones make up around 2.7%. About this clone itself: What it binds is not known.

Germline-derived CDR1 and CDR2 are MDHEN and SYDVKM. The CDR3 covers 12 residues. V dropped 7 bases and J dropped 7 bases, with 13 bases sitting between them. Whole-study findings and limits: Receipt of two AZD1222 doses was followed by a rise in Spike-specific TCR breadth and depth. Donor demographics were predominantly white British with a female majority; clonal diversity may be underestimated.

The chain uses TRBV28 and TRBJ1-1, with D tentatively TRBD1 (5 bases). The specimen comprised peripheral blood, sampled on day 0 of AZD1222 vaccination. The TCR sequence derives from an adult in good health. The CDR3 nucleotides read TGTGCCAGCATTGAGTTGGGGGGTGAAGCTTTCTTT. It yields the protein CASIELGGEAFF.